This TCR beta chain was identified during a study of CD8 T cells in Susac syndrome. Points from the study as a whole: The study acknowledged a relatively small number of individuals in its TCR sequencing and HLA analysis.

This clonotype occurred once. Its target is unknown. Germline V CDR1 and CDR2: SSHAT, FNYEAQ (reference sequence). The CDR3 totals 15 residues. An amount of RNA that ranged from roughly 0.45 to 1 ug was reverse transcribed with random hexamers. The authors amplified TCR beta CDR3 across 54 Vbeta and 13 Jbeta using immunoSEQ multiplex PCR. From the immunoSEQ multiplex PCR reads, TCRdb called clonotypes with MiXCR, one entry per CDR3 protein. In the table there are approximately 160,000 distinct CDR3 sequences, approximately 94% of which are singletons. Negative isolation yielded CD8+ and CD4+ T cells; FACS enriched TEMRA cells.

The sequencing sample was made of CD4+ T cells from PBMCs. The sequence came from a human donor with multiple sclerosis. The V and J genes are TRBV7-7 and TRBJ2-5; 8 positions match TRBD2. The CDR3 loop reads CASSRGGTRGETQYF. The CDR3 region has the DNA TGTGCTAGCTCCCGGGGGGGGACTAGAGGAGAGACCCAGTACTTC.